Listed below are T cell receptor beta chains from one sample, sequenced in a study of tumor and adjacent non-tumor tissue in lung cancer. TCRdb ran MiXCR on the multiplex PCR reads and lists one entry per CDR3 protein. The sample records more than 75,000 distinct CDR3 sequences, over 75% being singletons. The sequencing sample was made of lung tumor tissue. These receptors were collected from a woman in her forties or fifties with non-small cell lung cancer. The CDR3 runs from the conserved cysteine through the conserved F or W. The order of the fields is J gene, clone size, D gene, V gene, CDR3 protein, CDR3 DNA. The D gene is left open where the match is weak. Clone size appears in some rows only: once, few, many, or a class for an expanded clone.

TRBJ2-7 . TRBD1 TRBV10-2 CSSGEPTGSHEQYF TGCTCCAGCGGCGAACCGACAGGGTCGCACGAGCAATACTTC
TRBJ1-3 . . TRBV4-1 CASNQRGGTSGNSIYF TGCGCCAGCAATCAAAGGGGGGGTACCTCTGGAAACTCCATATATTTT
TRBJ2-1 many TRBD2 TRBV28 CASSLKTSGSHNEQFF TGTGCCAGCAGTTTAAAGACTAGCGGGAGCCACAATGAGCAGTTCTTC
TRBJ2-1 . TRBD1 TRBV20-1 CSARGPKGRTGNNGQFF TGCAGTGCTAGGGGCCCAAAAGGACGGACAGGGAACAATGGGCAGTTCTTC
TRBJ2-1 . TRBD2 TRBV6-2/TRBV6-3 CASKTSGTNNKQFF TGTGCCAGCAAGACTAGCGGGACTAACAATAAGCAGTTCTTC
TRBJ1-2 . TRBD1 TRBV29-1 CSIENRGLGYTF TGCAGCATTGAGAACAGGGGGCTTGGCTACACCTTC
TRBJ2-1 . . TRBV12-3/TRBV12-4 CASSRLTENEQFF TGTGCCAGCAGCCGACTAACAGAGAATGAGCAATTCTTC
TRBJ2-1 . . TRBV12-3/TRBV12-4 CASSTRLNEQFF TGTGCCAGCAGCACGAGACTTAATGAACAGTTCTTC
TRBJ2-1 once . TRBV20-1 CSVTNGSHNEQFF TGCAGCGTAACTAACGGGAGTCACAATGAGCAGTTCTTC
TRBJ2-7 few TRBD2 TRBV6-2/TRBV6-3 CASSYPGGGHEQYF TGTGCCAGCAGTTATCCGGGCGGGGGGCACGAGCAGTACTTC
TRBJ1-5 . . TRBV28 CASSFGRGSNQPQHF TGTGCCAGCAGTTTCGGGAGGGGTAGCAATCAGCCCCAGCATTTT
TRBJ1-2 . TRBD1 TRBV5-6 CASSLWGTGDPEGYTF TGTGCCAGCAGCTTGTGGGGGACAGGGGACCCCGAAGGCTACACCTTC
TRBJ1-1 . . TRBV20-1 CNANGQVNTEAFF TGCAATGCCAATGGGCAGGTGAACACTGAAGCTTTCTTT
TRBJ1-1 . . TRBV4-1 CASSQDLHRVNTEAFF TGCGCCAGCAGCCAAGATCTTCACAGGGTGAACACTGAAGCTTTCTTT
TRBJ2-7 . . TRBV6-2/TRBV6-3 CASTMAGNRGEQYF TGTGCCAGCACAATGGCGGGAAATAGGGGCGAGCAGTACTTC
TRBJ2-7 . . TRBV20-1 CSARFREPNSYEQYF TGTAGTGCTAGATTCCGGGAGCCCAATTCCTACGAGCAGTACTTC
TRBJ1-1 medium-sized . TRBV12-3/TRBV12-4 CASTLTNTEAFF TGTGCCAGCACCTTGACCAACACTGAAGCTTTCTTT
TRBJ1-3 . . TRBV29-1 CSVKSGNTIYF TGCAGCGTTAAGTCTGGAAACACTATATATTTT
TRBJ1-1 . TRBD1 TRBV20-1 CSVGPWTGNTEAFF TGCAGTGTTGGCCCATGGACAGGGAACACTGAAGCTTTCTTT
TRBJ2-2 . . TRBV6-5 CISRTGTKDTGELSF TGTATCAGCAGAACCGGGACCAAAGACACCGGGGAGCTGTCTTTT
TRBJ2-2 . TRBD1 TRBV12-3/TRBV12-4 CASSPRGHALELFF TGTGCCAGCAGCCCCAGGGGGCACGCCTTGGAGCTGTTTTTT
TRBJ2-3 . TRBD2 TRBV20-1 CNARTSVPDTQYF TGCAATGCCCGAACTAGCGTCCCAGATACGCAGTATTTT
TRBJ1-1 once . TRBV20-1 CSVRDSGTPKAFF TGCAGTGTTAGAGATTCAGGGACCCCTAAAGCTTTCTTT
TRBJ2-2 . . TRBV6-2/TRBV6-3 CASIYPAGIGELFF TGTGCCAGCATCTACCCCGCCGGGATCGGGGAGCTGTTTTTC
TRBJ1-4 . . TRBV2 CASSPRQASNEKLFF TGTGCCAGCAGCCCCCGCCAGGCGTCAAATGAAAAACTGTTTTTT
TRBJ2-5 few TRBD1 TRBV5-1 CASSLDRFKETQYF TGCGCCAGCAGTTTGGACAGGTTCAAGGAGACCCAGTACTTC
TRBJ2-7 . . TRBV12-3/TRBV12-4 CASSTRARDLPHVQNF TGTGCCAGCAGTACCCGAGCGAGAGACCTACCCCACGTGCAGAACTTC
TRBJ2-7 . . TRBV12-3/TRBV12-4 CASSPQYEHYF TGTGCCAGCAGTCCGCAATATGAGCACTACTTC
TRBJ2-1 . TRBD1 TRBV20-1 CSAPGDRGDEQFF TGCAGTGCCCCCGGGGACAGGGGTGATGAGCAGTTCTTC
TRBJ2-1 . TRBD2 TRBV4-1 CASSQVRAGGWKQFF TGCGCCAGCAGCCAAGTTCGAGCGGGAGGGTGGAAGCAGTTCTTC
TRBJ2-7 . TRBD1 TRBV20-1 CSAPMRDSRSYEQHF TGCAGTGCCCCAATGAGGGACAGTCGATCTTACGAGCAGCACTTC
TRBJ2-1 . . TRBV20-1 CSARDNSGLVAFTYYNEQFF TGCAGTGCTAGAGATAACTCCGGGTTGGTGGCATTCACCTACTACAATGAGCAGTTCTTC
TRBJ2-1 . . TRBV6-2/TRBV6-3 CASRRGGTNNDQFF TGTGCTAGCAGGCGGGGAGGTACTAACAATGATCAGTTCTTC
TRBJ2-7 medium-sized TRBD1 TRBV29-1 CSVGTGYAYEQYF TGCAGCGTCGGGACAGGCTATGCCTACGAGCAGTACTTC
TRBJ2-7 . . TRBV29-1 CSVKNIRGGEQYF TGCAGCGTTAAAAACATAAGGGGAGGCGAACAGTACTTC
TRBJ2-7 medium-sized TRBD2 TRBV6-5 CASSYSAGVTYEQYF TGTGCCAGCAGTTACTCGGCGGGAGTTACCTACGAGCAGTACTTC
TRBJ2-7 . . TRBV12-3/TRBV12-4 CASSVGIQGEQYF TGTGCCAGCAGTGTAGGGATTCAGGGCGAGCAGTACTTC
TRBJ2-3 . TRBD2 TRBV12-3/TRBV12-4 CASRPPRLAGGPDMQYF TGTGCCAGCAGACCCCCCCGACTGGCGGGAGGGCCGGATATGCAATATTTT
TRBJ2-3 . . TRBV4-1 CTSSQWLSSTDTQYF TGCACCAGTAGCCAATGGCTCTCTAGCACAGATACGCAGTATTTT
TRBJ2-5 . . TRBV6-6 CASCSWNPPGTQYF TGTGCCAGCTGTTCTTGGAACCCGCCGGGGACCCAGTACTTC
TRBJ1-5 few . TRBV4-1 CASNQNRDNNQPQHF TGCGCCAGTAACCAGAACCGGGACAATAATCAGCCCCAGCATTTT
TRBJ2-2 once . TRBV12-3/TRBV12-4 CAGSLKEGVTEELFF TGTGCCGGCAGTTTGAAAGAGGGGGTTACCGAGGAGCTGTTTTTT
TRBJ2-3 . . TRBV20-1 CSASDSTGTQYF TGCAGTGCTTCCGACAGCACAGGTACGCAGTATTTT
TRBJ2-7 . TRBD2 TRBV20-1 CSASGRAEEQYF TGTAGTGCTAGCGGGAGGGCCGAGGAGCAGTACTTC
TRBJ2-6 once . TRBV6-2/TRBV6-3 CASSPDGSGANVLTF TGTGCCAGCAGCCCTGACGGCTCCGGGGCCAACGTCCTGACTTTC
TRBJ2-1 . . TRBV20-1 CSANIPGATYNEQFF TGCAGTGCTAATATCCCGGGGGCGACCTATAATGAGCAGTTCTTC
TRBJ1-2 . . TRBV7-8 CASSPGRWRDYTF TGTGCCAGCAGCCCAGGACGGTGGCGAGACTACACCTTC
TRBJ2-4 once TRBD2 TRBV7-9 CASSPRLAGELNIQYF TGTGCCAGCAGCCCCCGACTAGCGGGAGAATTGAACATTCAGTACTTC
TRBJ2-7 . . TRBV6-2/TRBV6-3 CASMVSVSDEQYF TGTGCCAGCATGGTCAGTGTCTCCGACGAGCAGTACTTC
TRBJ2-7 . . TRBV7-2 CASRFADYPTYEQYF TGTGCCAGCAGGTTCGCGGACTATCCAACCTACGAGCAGTACTTC
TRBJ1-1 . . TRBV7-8 CASSLDLFETEALF TGTGCCAGCAGCTTAGATTTGTTTGAGACTGAAGCTCTCTTT
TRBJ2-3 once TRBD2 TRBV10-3 CTIGETSGSQADTQYF TGTACCATCGGTGAGACTAGCGGGAGTCAGGCAGATACGCAGTATTTT
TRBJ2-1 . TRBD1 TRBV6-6 CTSRTGNDNEQSF TGTACCAGCAGGACAGGGAACGACAATGAGCAGTCCTTC
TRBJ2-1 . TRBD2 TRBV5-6 CASSLRRWWFGTSLAGFPFF TGTGCCAGCAGCTTAAGGAGATGGTGGTTTGGGACTAGCCTGGCAGGGTTCCCCTTCTTC
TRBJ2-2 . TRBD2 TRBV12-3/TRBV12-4 CASITTSRFVTGELFF TGTGCCAGCATCACGACTAGCAGGTTCGTCACCGGGGAGCTGTTTTTT
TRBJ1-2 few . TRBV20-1 CSRTNYGYTF TGTAGTCGGACAAACTATGGCTACACCTTC
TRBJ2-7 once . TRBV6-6 CASSPGAEVTSYEQYF TGTGCCAGCAGCCCCGGCGCCGAGGTCACCTCCTACGAACAGTACTTC
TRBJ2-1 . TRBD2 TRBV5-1 CASRLGLVGGEQFF TGCGCCAGCAGATTAGGACTAGTGGGAGGTGAGCAGTTCTTC
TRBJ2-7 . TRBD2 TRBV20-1 CSARGISGNTFEQYF TGCAGTGCTAGGGGGATTAGCGGGAACACCTTCGAGCAGTACTTC